The TCR beta chain under discussion was sequenced for a study of blood T cell repertoires in COVID-19 (dated by TCRdb to the early 2020s). For context, the study as a whole: Samples covering the acute and convalescent phases of COVID-19 were provided by collaborators in the United States, Italy and Spain. The material from the prospective study consisted of cDNA or gDNA derived from T cells, B-cell-depleted T cells, or PBMCs. The dataset comprised deeply sampled blood TCRbeta repertoires from subjects exposed to, actively infected with, or recovered from COVID-19. A freely available public database, intended as a resource for researchers studying the immune response to SARS-CoV-2, is where the repertoires were released. Samples came from the ongoing ImmuneRACE study (first 160 participants) plus 1,254 subjects from 6 global collaborators. Nearly every sample came with metadata listing a de-identified subject ID, COVID-19 status, age in years and sex. Where available, HLA class I and class II types were taken from metadata supplied by the sample provider and were not determined by assay-based typing. Overall results and qualifications from the work: Clinical and demographic metadata were provided uncurated, with the amount varying by source and participant.

One collaborating source in Seattle enrolled patients while the patients were actively infected and followed the patients over time throughout the course of disease. Collaborating institutions collected whole blood in K2EDTA tubes following their own protocols. For TCRbeta analysis, collaborators shipped samples in one of three forms: frozen whole blood, isolated PBMCs, or DNA extracted from either of those sample types. The CDR3 measures 14 amino acids from cysteine to phenylalanine. The DNA shown is the 42-base CDR3, in frame from base 1. Trimming at the junction amounts to 7 bases on V and 5 bases on J, and the germline ends lie 18 bases apart. The germline V gene supplies CDR1 SGHVS and CDR2 FQNEAQ. This clone was detected only a few times. It has no known antigen specificity. No base quality information exists; no much larger clone differs at one position. The immunoSEQ Assay, a bias-controlled multiplex PCR, was used to amplify TCRbeta CDR3 regions from genomic DNA. The source study handled its data this way. The number of nucleated cells in each sample was estimated by amplification of reference gene primers within the assay. Sequence reads were collapsed and filtered to measure the absolute abundance of every unique TCRbeta CDR3 rearrangement. For each sample, productive Simpson clonality was calculated as the square root of Simpson's diversity index over productive rearrangements. The table comes from immuneACCESS by way of TCRdb, which keeps in-frame sequences with V and J called. Part of the clones is missing from these tables; in studies checked, under half for an unresolved V gene and the rest for unknown reasons. Clone size and the V and J calls come from that table; the DNA yielded D and trimming. The sample table contains fewer than 300,000 clones; only one count was recorded for 80% to 90% of them. The top ten hold 11% of the sample.

The clonotype was recovered from a man aged 50 or older with COVID-19, enrolled during active disease. The V gene is TRBV7-8 and the J gene is TRBJ2-7, with no reliable assignment of the D segment. Sequenced: peripheral blood. The bases are TGTGCCAGCACCCTAAAGAGGCTATCTGACGAGCAGTACTTC. Translated, this is CASTLKRLSDEQYF.